This TCR beta chain was recorded in a study of T cell repertoires in cytomegalovirus infection. Study-level information: Use of recently identified HLA-C-restricted and well-studied HLA-B-restricted CMV epitopes was part of the study. It can be stated that public TCR beta signatures indicated CMV infection as well as a matching HLA type. Points from the study as a whole: HLA-C-restricted CMV-specific TCR beta clonotypes were dominant in the ex vivo response. Based on cumulative public TCR beta family frequency, carriers of CMV plus the relevant HLA were identified.

The CDR3 totals 13 residues. Looked up from germline, CDR1 is SGDLS and CDR2 is YYNGEE. V was shortened by 3 bases and J by 15 bases, with 16 bases between the two germline ends. This clonotype was seen a handful of times. Its antigen is as yet unknown. In TCRdb, the reads were re-called with MiXCR into one record per CDR3 protein. This sample yields some 30,000 distinct CDR3 sequences, of which under 20% are seen a single time; more than 80% belongs to the top ten. This sequence joins TRBV9 and TRBJ1-6; possible D gene TRBD1, 5 bases. This sequence was found in a human donor in good health (CMV status not recorded). Some clones in this sample may be carry-over from other donors' samples. The sequenced sample was CD8+ T cells from cultured PBMCs, obtained from culture after CMV antigen stimulation. The CDR3 reads CASSAHPRGLLHF. The CDR3 region has the DNA TGTGCCAGCAGCGCACACCCAAGGGGCCTCCTCCACTTT.